Presented here are 20 T cell receptor beta chains from one specimen sequenced in a study of blood T cell repertoires in COVID-19. Assay used: immunoSEQ multiplex PCR; TCRdb lists only in-frame clones, some missing. The sample has about 260,000 clones; 84% are singletons. The sequenced sample consisted of peripheral blood. These receptors were obtained from a man between 60 and 75 years old with acute or convalescent COVID-19.

The chain employs TRBV25-1 and TRBJ1-2; 12 bases match TRBD1. CDR1 and CDR2 from the germline V gene are MGHDK and SYGVNS. CDR3 length equals 15 residues. V was clipped by 2 bases and J by 8 bases; unmatched bases: 6. CDR3 amino acids: CASSEGGQGAEGYTF. The CDR3 coding sequence is TGTGCCAGCAGTGAAGGGGGACAGGGGGCGGAGGGCTACACCTTC.

The chain combines TRBV2 with TRBJ2-1; 14 positions match TRBD2. CDR1 and CDR2 from the germline V gene are SNHLY and FYNNEI. V shed 5 bases and J 7 bases; nucleotides not matched to a gene: 1. The CDR3 sequence is 14 residues long. For the CDR3, the DNA is TGTGCCAGCAGTCGGACTAGCGGGAGGAATGAGCAGTTCTTC. The encoded protein is CASSRTSGRNEQFF.

V gene TRBV3-1 (or the pseudogene TRBV3-2) combines with J gene TRBJ1-3; D gene ambiguous. Trimming cost V 0 bases and J 4 bases, with 10 bases left between them. The CDR3 covers 15 residues. The germline CDR1 and CDR2 sequences are LGHDT and YNNKEL (reference sequence). CDR3 nucleotide sequence: TGTGCCAGCAGCCAAGAGGGAGTGTCAGGAAACACCATATATTTT. Translation gives CASSQEGVSGNTIYF.

This chain joins TRBV5-1 and TRBJ2-2, with D perhaps TRBD1 (5 bases). The CDR3 is 16 residues long. The V gene lost 0 bases and the J gene lost 4 bases, with 13 bases spanning the gap. The V gene's germline CDR1 is SGHRS and CDR2 YFSETQ. The CDR3 nucleotides read TGCGCCAGCAGCTTGGCAGGGCCCCACTCCACCGGGGAGCTGTTTTTT. As protein: CASSLAGPHSTGELFF.

The V call is TRBV3-1 (or the pseudogene TRBV3-2), the J call TRBJ2-3; 13 positions match TRBD2. The V gene's germline CDR1 is LGHDT and CDR2 YNNKEL (reference sequence). V lost 4 bases and J lost 2; bases outside the gene matches: 3. The CDR3 has 16 amino acids. This chain's CDR3 is CASSPGTSGTTDTQYF. The CDR3 DNA reads as TGTGCCAGCAGCCCAGGGACTAGCGGGACCACAGATACGCAGTATTTT.

V gene TRBV5-1 combines with J gene TRBJ2-3; 9 bases are a match to TRBD2. Germline-derived CDR1 and CDR2 are SGHRS and YFSETQ. The CDR3 covers 14 residues. The junction had 6 bases not matched to a gene; V was cut back by 7 bases and J by 3 bases. DNA of the CDR3: TGCGCCAGCGGCGGACTAGCGCGAACAGATACGCAGTATTTT. It yields the protein CASGGLARTDTQYF.

This clone was seen more than once but under ten times. This chain connects TRBV12-3 or TRBV12-4 to TRBJ2-3; TRBD1 is a possible D gene (6 bases). The CDR3 has 12 residues. The V and J ends lost 2 bases and 6 bases respectively, with 6 bases between them. The DNA for the CDR3 is TGTGCCAGCAGTTTAAGGGGGGATACGCAGTATTTT. Translating gives CASSLRGDTQYF.

This chain uses TRBV29-1 with TRBJ2-2; 9 bases match TRBD2. Germline assignment: CDR1 SQVTM and CDR2 ANQGSEA. The CDR3 sequence is 15 residues long. V was pared by 4 bases and J by 2 bases, with 5 bases of the junction left unmatched. CDR3 in amino acids: CSVGSSGSNTGELFF. The DNA for the CDR3 is TGCAGCGTTGGGAGTAGCGGGAGTAACACCGGGGAGCTGTTTTTT.

The V and J genes are TRBV5-4 and TRBJ1-1; possibly TRBD1 for D (6 bases). Germline V gene lookup returns CDR1 SGHNT and CDR2 YYREEE (reference sequence). V was cut by 4 bases and J by 10 bases, with 17 bases left in between. This CDR3 spans 13 amino acids. CDR3 sequence reads: CASSTQGGGGAFF. CDR3 coding DNA: TGTGCCAGCAGCACCCAGGGTGGGGGCGGAGCTTTCTTT. The variable domain in full, with the rest retrieved from reference TRBV5-4 and TRBJ1-1, is ETGVTQSPTHLIKTRGQQVTLRCSSQSGHNTVSWYQQALGQGPQFIFQYYREEENGRGNFPPRFSGLQFPNYSSELNVNALELDDSALYLCASSTQGGGGAFFGQGTRLTVV.

The V call is TRBV29-1, the J call TRBJ2-7; TRBD2 matches 7 bases. CDR1 is SQVTM, CDR2 ANQGSEA, per germline. The CDR3 length is 13 residues. The V segment lost 5 bases and the J segment 3 bases; nucleotides outside the gene matches: 7. CDR3 nucleotide sequence: TGCAGCGTTAGGAGGGAGGGCCTCTACGAGCAGTACTTC. Protein: CSVRREGLYEQYF.

V and J are TRBV6-2 or TRBV6-3 and TRBJ2-3, with TRBD1 as a possible D gene (5 bases). CDR3 length equals 13 residues. CDR1 is MNHEY and CDR2 is SVGEGT in the germline V gene. V dropped 2 bases and J dropped 7 bases, with 10 bases sitting between them. In DNA, the CDR3 is TGTGCCAGCAGTTACCAGGGTTACAATACGCAGTATTTT. Amino acids: CASSYQGYNTQYF.

There are a few counts of this clone. The chain uses TRBV27 and TRBJ1-2; 12 bases line up with TRBD1. The CDR3 totals 17 residues. Unmatched junction bases numbered 14, after V lost 6 bases and J lost 6 bases. Per germline, CDR1 MNHEY and CDR2 SMNVEV (reference sequence). The CDR3 DNA is TGTGCCAGCAGGCCACTCCGATGGGACAGGGGGCAGGATGGCTACACCTTC. It encodes CASRPLRWDRGQDGYTF.

The genes are TRBV5-6 and TRBJ2-7; a weak D match, TRBD1 (6 bases). The CDR3 length is 15 residues. The germline gives CDR1 SGHDT, CDR2 YYEEEE. Trimming took off 4 bases at V and 5 bases at J, with 19 bases between the two ends. The CDR3 loop reads CASSKKSDTGHEQYF. CDR3 DNA sequence: TGTGCCAGCAGCAAAAAAAGCGACACAGGGCACGAGCAGTACTTC.

This clone was seen a single time. This chain connects TRBV2 to TRBJ2-1, with a weak D call TRBD1 (6 bases). V was trimmed by 7 bases and J by 4 bases, leaving 17 bases between them. CDR1 and CDR2 (germline): SNHLY, FYNNEI. This CDR3 has 15 residues. The CDR3 region has the DNA TGTGCCAGCACCCGAACAGGGTCGGGGTACAATGAGCAGTTCTTC. As protein: CASTRTGSGYNEQFF.

The rearrangement uses TRBV19 and TRBJ2-3, with unresolved D. This CDR3 contains 15 residues. Between the trimmed V and J ends, which lost 5 bases and 0 bases, there was a span of 12 bases. From germline, CDR1 is LNHDA and CDR2 SQIVND (reference sequence). For the CDR3, the DNA is TGTGCCAGTAGTCCGACTTCGTCTAGCACAGATACGCAGTATTTT. Protein: CASSPTSSSTDTQYF.

The chain is built from TRBV4-2 and TRBJ2-7, with D possibly TRBD1 on 5 matching bases. Germline V gene lookup returns CDR1 LGHNA and CDR2 YNFKEQ. This CDR3 is built from 12 residues. V was shortened by 6 bases and J by 5 bases, with 11 bases between the two germline ends. This CDR3 reads CASRGPGHEQYF. CDR3 DNA sequence: TGTGCCAGCAGGGGGCCCGGCCACGAGCAGTACTTC.

The chain is built from TRBV19 and TRBJ1-1; 10 bases agree with TRBD1. Germline CDR1 LNHDA, CDR2 SQIVND (reference sequence). The junction had 6 bases not matched to a gene; V was cut back by 5 bases and J by 0 bases. The CDR3 has 16 amino acids. CDR3 residues: CASSPWGQGMNTEAFF. The CDR3 DNA is TGTGCCAGTAGTCCCTGGGGACAGGGGATGAACACTGAAGCTTTCTTT.

This clone was seen a few times. V and J are TRBV29-1 and TRBJ1-1; D unclear. The germline CDR1 and CDR2 sequences are SQVTM and ANQGSEA. V lost 4 bases to trimming and J lost 11 bases, with 20 bases between them. The CDR3 contains 13 residues. DNA of the CDR3: TGCAGCGTTGTAGTTGGGCCCGCAACTCGGGCTTTCTTT. Amino acids: CSVVVGPATRAFF.

The chain joins TRBV24-1 to TRBJ2-1; D may be TRBD2 (6 bases). V dropped 4 bases and J dropped 5 bases, with 14 bases sitting between them. The CDR3 loop spans 15 amino acids. From germline, CDR1 is KGHDR and CDR2 SFDVKD. Here the CDR3 DNA reads TGTGCCACCAGTGAGGCTAGCGCGCCCGACAATGAGCAGTTCTTC. It is translated as CATSEASAPDNEQFF.

In this sample, this clone turned up once. The chain carries TRBV7-2 and TRBJ1-5, with D possibly being TRBD1 (5 bases). This CDR3 has 14 amino acids. From germline, CDR1 is SGHTA and CDR2 FQGNSA. The V gene lost 5 bases and the J gene lost 4 bases, with 12 bases spanning the gap. The CDR3 DNA reads as TGTGCCAGCAGCCTACAGGCGACGAATCAGCCCCAGCATTTT. Amino acid sequence: CASSLQATNQPQHF.